This is a list of T cell receptor beta chains from one sample in a study of identical twins. TCRdb re-called the 5' RACE reads through MiXCR, storing one row per CDR3 protein. The table lists some 560,000 distinct CDR3 sequences, just under 10% of them singletons. The same data also went into a second study, on yellow fever vaccine responses in identical twins.

The sequenced material came from PBMCs. These receptor sequences come from a woman between 18 and 30 years old in good health. CDR3s include the opening cysteine and the closing phenylalanine or tryptophan. D genes are given only for firm matches. Clone size is stated in some rows and not others, as once, few, many or a class when expanded.

>TRBV12-3/TRBV12-4|TRBJ1-4|NA|NA
TGTGCCAGCAGTTTACGGGCTGTGGAAAAACTGTTTTTT
CASSLRAVEKLFF
>TRBV14|TRBJ2-7|few|NA
TGTGCCAGCAGCCAAGAGCCAGCCTTTGGGTACGAGCAGTACTTC
CASSQEPAFGYEQYF
>TRBV13|TRBJ2-1|NA|TRBD1
TGTGCCAGCAGCTTACGCGCTGGACAGGGAGGTTCCGAGCAGTTCTTC
CASSLRAGQGGSEQFF
>TRBV20-1|TRBJ2-5|NA|TRBD2
TGCAGCTCATCGCGGGGGGCTAGTGAGACCCAGTACTTC
CSSSRGASETQYF
>TRBV9|TRBJ1-2|many|NA
TGTGCCAGCAGCGTAGCTACCGGGGCCGGTGGCTACACCTTC
CASSVATGAGGYTF
>TRBV10-3|TRBJ2-1|NA|NA
TGTGCCATCAGTGTAGGGGGGAATGAGCAGTTCTTC
CAISVGGNEQFF
>TRBV7-9|TRBJ2-7|many|NA
TGTGCCAGCAGCTCGGGGCCGCGCGAGCAGTACTTC
CASSSGPREQYF
>TRBV28|TRBJ2-1|few|NA
TGTGCCAGCAGTTTCCCCCCGGCTGGGCAGTTCTTC
CASSFPPAGQFF
>TRBV20-1|TRBJ2-7|few|NA
TGCAGTGCTAGAGGGGTCCACTACGAGCAGTACTTC
CSARGVHYEQYF
>TRBV2|TRBJ1-2|once|NA
TGTGCCAGCAGTTTCAGGGTTGGGGATGGCTACACCTTC
CASSFRVGDGYTF
>TRBV27|TRBJ2-3|NA|NA
TGTGCCAGCAGTCCTATCCCCCGGGGGCCCCTGCCAGATACGCAGTATTTT
CASSPIPRGPLPDTQYF
>TRBV7-9|TRBJ2-2|NA|TRBD2
TGTGCCAGCAGCCCTCTAGCGGTCGCTTTCGCCGGGGAGCTGTTTTTT
CASSPLAVAFAGELFF
>TRBV25-1|TRBJ2-3|many|NA
TGTGCCAGCAAGGGGCTAGCGACCACAGATACGCAGTATTTT
CASKGLATTDTQYF
>TRBV28|TRBJ2-3|few|TRBD2
TGTGCCAGCAGTTTGTCCCTAGCGGGAGGGGCTTTACAGTATTTT
CASSLSLAGGALQYF